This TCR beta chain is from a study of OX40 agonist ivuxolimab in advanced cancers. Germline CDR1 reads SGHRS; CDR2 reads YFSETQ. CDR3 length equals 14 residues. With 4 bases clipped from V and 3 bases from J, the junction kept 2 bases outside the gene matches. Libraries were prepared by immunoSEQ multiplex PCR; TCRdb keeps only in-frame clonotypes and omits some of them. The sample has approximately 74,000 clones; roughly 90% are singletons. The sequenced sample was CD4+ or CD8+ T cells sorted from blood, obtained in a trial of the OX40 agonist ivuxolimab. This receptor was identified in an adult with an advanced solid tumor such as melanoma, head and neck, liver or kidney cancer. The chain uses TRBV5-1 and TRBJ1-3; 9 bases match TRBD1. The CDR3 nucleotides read TGCGCCAGCAGCGGGGGACAGGGTGGAAACACCATATATTTT. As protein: CASSGGQGGNTIYF.